These 12 T cell receptor beta chains came from one sample sequenced in a study of T cells in women clearing cervical HPV infection (dated by TCRdb to the late 2010s). The library relied on the immunoSEQ multiplex PCR assay. Not all clones reach the TCRdb copy of this immuneACCESS table, which keeps in-frame sequences only. Checked studies attribute under half of the gap to unresolved V genes and leave the rest unexplained. This sample's table lists about 26,000 clones. The top ten hold around 10% of the sample. Source material: blood buffy coat. The receptor source for this set is a woman aged 18-70 years with a cervical HPV16 infection that either progressed to CIN3+ or cleared (not recorded which).

On this clone: The read is 3 residues too short to cover the CDR3 end, so that end is filled in from the germline J gene. This chain links TRBV5-6 with TRBJ2-1, with D unresolved. CDR3 length: 13 residues. The germline gives CDR1 SGHDT, CDR2 YYEEEE. Between the trimmed V and J ends, which lost 2 bases and 9 bases, there was a span of 12 bases. CDR3 bases read: TGTGCCAGCAGCTTAGTTAGGGTTTTTGAG. Protein sequence: CASSLVRVFE. The full CDR3 protein reads CASSLVRVFEQFF. The variable domain in full, with the rest retrieved from reference TRBV5-6 and TRBJ2-1, is DAGVTQSPTHLIKTRGQQVTLRCSPKSGHDTVSWYQQALGQGPQFIFQYYEEEERQRGNFPDRFSGHQFPNYSSELNVNALLLGDSALYLCASSLVRVFEQFFGPGTRLTVL.

Incomplete CDR3 DNA: TGCAGCGCCTCACGGGGGACAGGCGATCAGCCC. Protein product: CSASRGTGDQP. The entire CDR3 is CSASRGTGDQPQHF. V gene TRBV29-1 combines with J gene TRBJ1-5; 8 bases map to TRBD1. The read falls 3 residues short of the CDR3 end, and the missing part is taken from the germline J gene. CDR1 SQVTM and CDR2 ANQGSEA come from the germline V gene. The CDR3 length is 14 residues. The V and J ends lost 7 bases and 5 bases, in that order; junction bases with no gene match: 10.

The CDR3: CASSPEAQPGGYGYTF. Incomplete CDR3 DNA: TGTGCCAGCTCACCGGAAGCACAGCCTGGTGGTTATGGC. This chain connects TRBV18 to TRBJ1-2; D call uncertain. The CDR3 end is not reached by the read, which stops 3 residues before it; the germline J gene fills it in. This CDR3 has 16 amino acids. Germline-derived CDR1 and CDR2 are KGHSH and LQKENI. Trimming cost V 3 bases and J 5 bases, with 19 bases left between them. The full variable domain, rest sourced from reference TRBV18 and TRBJ1-2, is NAGVMQNPRHLVRRRGQEARLRCSPMKGHSHVYWYRQLPEEGLKFMVYLQKENIIDESGMPKERFSAEFPKEGPSILRIQQVVRGDSAAYFCASSPEAQPGGYGYTFGSGTRLTVV.

Concerning this clone: The observed sequence ends 3 residues before the CDR3 terminus, with the missing tail filled in from the germline J gene. V is TRBV6-2 or TRBV6-3 and J is TRBJ1-4, with D possibly being TRBD1 (6 bases). This CDR3 spans 16 amino acids. V shed 6 bases and J shed 7 bases, with 21 bases lying between them. In germline, CDR1 is MNHEY, CDR2 SVGEGT. The CDR3 bases that were read are TGTGCCAGCAGCCCCTTCAACAGGGTGGCCCCTGAAAAA. It encodes CASSPFNRVAPEK. Given in full, the CDR3 is CASSPFNRVAPEKLFF.

Comments on this clone: Read coverage stops 3 residues before the CDR3 terminus; the germline J gene supplies the remainder. The chain has TRBV6-2 or TRBV6-3 and TRBJ2-1; 10 nucleotides align to TRBD1. Germline V gives CDR1 MNHEY, CDR2 SVGEGT. This CDR3 contains 16 residues. Trimming at V came to 3 bases and at J to 8 bases, leaving 10 bases not matched to a gene. The CDR3 loop is CASSYSQDRGWDEQFF. The CDR3 bases that were read are TGTGCCAGCAGTTATTCCCAGGACAGGGGGTGGGATGAG.

Regarding this clone: The read gets to within 3 residues of the CDR3 end, and the germline J gene fills in the rest. The chain combines TRBV6-4 with TRBJ2-1; TRBD2 might be the D (5 bases). The CDR3 covers 15 residues. V lost 6 bases, J lost 0 bases, and 12 bases lay in between. In germline, CDR1 is MRHNA, CDR2 SNTAGT. The CDR3 sequence: CASRAEGSSYNEQFF. The DNA read from the CDR3 is TGTGCCAGCAGAGCAGAGGGTAGCTCCTACAATGAG.

A word on this clone: Read data end 3 residues before the CDR3 end; the end is taken from the germline J gene. J is TRBJ2-5 and V is TRBV5-1; tentatively, D is TRBD1 (6 bases). The germline gives CDR1 SGHRS, CDR2 YFSETQ. Trimming shortened V by 1 base and J by 3 bases, and 16 bases separated the two germline ends. This CDR3 has 16 residues. The CDR3 DNA, read in part, is TGCGCCAGCAGCTTGCGCCCCAGGGGCAGAGAAGAGACC. This codes for CASSLRPRGREET. The entire CDR3 protein reads CASSLRPRGREETQYF.

For this clone: The read halts 3 residues ahead of the CDR3 end, with the missing end drawn from the germline J gene. This chain links TRBV6-2 or TRBV6-3 with TRBJ1-5; possibly TRBD1 for D (5 bases). CDR1 and CDR2 (germline): MNHEY, SVGEGT. V gave up 1 base and J gave up 4 bases, with 14 bases separating them. CDR3 length: 16 amino acids. CDR3 in amino acids: CASSYFGGGGNQPQHF. The DNA read from the CDR3 is TGTGCCAGCAGTTACTTCGGCGGGGGAGGGAATCAGCCC.

Comments on this clone: The missing CDR3 end, 3 residues past where the read stops, is filled in from the germline J gene. This chain connects TRBV20-1 to TRBJ2-2, with unresolved D. The V end lost 0 bases, the J end lost 4 bases, and 15 bases lay between the germline ends. There are 16 residues in the CDR3. Germline CDR1 reads DFQATT; CDR2 reads SNEGSKA (reference sequence). The CDR3 DNA, read in part, is TGCAGTGCTAGAGATATTGGGTACTCGGGCACCGGGGAG. Translated: CSARDIGYSGTGE. The whole CDR3 reads CSARDIGYSGTGELFF.

The CDR3 region is CASSYSPGGSSYNEQFF. The CDR3 bases that were read are TGTGCCAGCAGTTACTCACCCGGGGGGAGCTCCTACAATGAG. The chain uses TRBV6-2 or TRBV6-3 and TRBJ2-1; 7 bases are shared with TRBD2. With the read ending 3 residues before the CDR3 end, the germline J gene is used to fill in that end. V was clipped by 0 bases and J by 0 bases; unmatched bases: 5. The germline gives CDR1 MNHEY, CDR2 SVGEGT. The CDR3 spans 17 residues.

Concerning this clone: The read stops 3 residues short of the end of the CDR3; the missing end is completed from the germline J gene. The chain combines TRBV7-2 with TRBJ1-2; 7 nucleotides line up with TRBD1. Germline lookup yields CDR1 SGHTA and CDR2 FQGNSA. The CDR3 sequence is 14 residues long. The CDR3 here is CASSLETGNYDYTF. CDR3 bases read: TGTGCCAGCAGCTTAGAGACAGGGAACTACGAC.

As regards this clone: The read gets to within 3 residues of the CDR3 end, and the germline J gene fills in the rest. The J gene is TRBJ2-2, the V gene TRBV30; D remains unclear. Looked up from germline, CDR1 is GTSNPN and CDR2 is SVGIG (reference sequence). This CDR3 spans 12 amino acids. The part of the CDR3 DNA that was read is TGTGCCTGGAGTTCACTCAAAGAAAAG. The encoded protein is CAWSSLKEK. The full-length CDR3 reads as CAWSSLKEKLFF.